The entry below describes one T cell receptor beta chain. Its specificity is not known. This specimen comes from a study of cytomegalovirus exposure and HLA in healthy donors. General observations from the study: Cytomegalovirus association was assigned to 170 or so TCR beta chains.

Here immunoSEQ multiplex PCR was the method, and the copy in TCRdb shows in-frame clones only, minus some. In the table there are 65,000 or so clones, 92% of which are singletons. Sequencing input: PBMCs. This sequence originates from a young woman in good health and CMV-seronegative.

DNA for the CDR3: TGTGCCAGCAGTTCCCCGTCAGGGGGCGAAAACATTCAGTACTTC. Translating it yields CASSSPSGGENIQYF. The chain employs TRBV6-5 and TRBJ2-4; 8 bases are shared with TRBD1. V shed 4 bases and J 5 bases; nucleotides not matched to a gene: 7. The germline V gene encodes CDR1 MNHEY and CDR2 SVGAGI. The CDR3 totals 15 residues.